These 2 T cell receptor beta chains were all obtained from the same sample, sequenced in a study of T cell responses to AZD1222 COVID-19 vaccine (dated by TCRdb to the early 2020s). The time point label, read with the paper, signifies: baseline before first vaccination. Library creation used the immunoSEQ multiplex PCR assay. The immuneACCESS repertoire file appears here via TCRdb, limited to in-frame rearrangements. These files lack a portion of the clones; in checked studies, under half of the deficit traces to unresolved V genes, and the cause of the others is not known. Present in this sample are around 180,000 clones, about 91% of which were seen just once. 0.49% of the sample comes from the top ten. Sample: peripheral blood, taken on day 0 of AZD1222 vaccination. The receptors come from an adult in good health.

The chain uses TRBV11-2 and TRBJ1-6, with a tentative D call TRBD1 (6 bases). V shed 1 base and J shed 11 bases, with 15 bases lying between them. The CDR3 has 15 amino acids. Germline V gives CDR1 SGHAT, CDR2 FQNNGV. CDR3: CASSLVRGDGAPLHF. CDR3 sequence (DNA): TGTGCCAGCAGCTTAGTAAGGGGGGACGGGGCACCCCTCCACTTT.

Here the CDR3 DNA reads TGTGCCAGCAGCGCTTACAGGGGATACGGCTACGAGCAGTACTTC. It specifies CASSAYRGYGYEQYF. The chain is built from TRBV9 and TRBJ2-7; the match to TRBD1 covers 7 bases. Germline loops: CDR1 SGDLS, CDR2 YYNGEE. The CDR3 is made up of 15 amino acids. V was pared by 3 bases and J by 3 bases, with 9 bases of the junction left unmatched.